What follows are 15 T cell receptor beta chains derived from one specimen sequenced in a study of blood T cell repertoires in COVID-19. Using immunoSEQ multiplex PCR, the repertoire was profiled, and TCRdb retains in-frame clones only, with some absent. The sample carries some 460,000 clones, about 85% recorded once. The sequenced material came from PBMCs or T cells enriched from blood (not recorded which). These receptors came from a woman aged 18 to 35 who had recovered from COVID-19.

In the case of this clone: One end of the junction fails to match germline, which may point to a read error. This chain links TRBV30 with TRBJ2-1; no clear D. Germline CDR1 is GTSNPN and CDR2 is SVGIG (reference sequence). This CDR3 contains 14 residues. CDR3 bases: TGTGCCTGGAGTGTGAGGCCCTGGTACAATGGGCAGTTCTTC. Amino acid sequence: CAWSVRPWYNGQFF. Using reference TRBV30 and TRBJ2-1 for the parts outside the CDR3, the full variable domain is SQTIHQWPATLVQPVGSPLSLECTVEGTSNPNLYWYRQAAGRGLQLLFYSVGIGQISSEVPQNLSASRPQDRQFILSSKKLLLSDSGFYLCAWSVRPWYNGQFFGPGTRLTVL.

This chain connects TRBV5-1 to TRBJ2-1, with D possibly TRBD2 on 5 matching bases. CDR1 is SGHRS and CDR2 is YFSETQ in the germline V gene. V dropped 4 bases and J dropped 7 bases, with 15 bases sitting between them. The CDR3 runs to 14 residues. DNA for the CDR3: TGCGCCAGCAGCCCTCCCCTGACGGGGAATGAGCAGTTCTTC. This gives the protein CASSPPLTGNEQFF.

The sample holds one count of this clone. The V gene is TRBV3-1 (or the pseudogene TRBV3-2), the J gene TRBJ2-5; 9 bases are a match to TRBD2. V was clipped by 8 bases and J by 1 base; unmatched bases: 8. The CDR3 has 15 amino acids. The germline gives CDR1 LGHDT, CDR2 YNNKEL (reference sequence). This CDR3 reads CASYPGTSLQETQYF. CDR3 sequence (DNA): TGTGCCAGCTACCCGGGGACTAGCCTCCAAGAGACCCAGTACTTC.

The V gene is TRBV27, the J gene TRBJ1-1; 8 bases align to TRBD1. V lost 3 bases, J lost 8 bases, and 8 bases stayed unmatched. Germline V gives CDR1 MNHEY, CDR2 SMNVEV (reference sequence). This CDR3 region has 14 residues. The CDR3 protein is CASSFTDRVHEAFF. The CDR3 nucleotides read TGTGCCAGCAGTTTTACGGACAGGGTCCACGAAGCTTTCTTT.

J is TRBJ1-1 and V is TRBV5-1, with D possibly matching TRBD1 (5 bases). Germline values: CDR1 SGHRS, CDR2 YFSETQ. The V gene lost 4 bases and the J gene lost 4 bases, with 14 bases spanning the gap. The CDR3 extends over 14 amino acids. The CDR3 sequence: CASSPNAGGTEAFF. Here the CDR3 DNA reads TGCGCCAGCAGCCCGAACGCGGGGGGCACTGAAGCTTTCTTT.

The chain has TRBV30 and TRBJ1-1; TRBD1 is a possible D gene (5 bases). CDR1 is GTSNPN, CDR2 SVGIG, per germline (reference sequence). This CDR3 is 14 amino acids long. Deletions cut 1 base from V and 5 bases from J, with 14 bases between. This chain's CDR3 is CAWSAREGWTEAFF. The CDR3 nucleotides read TGTGCCTGGAGTGCCAGGGAGGGGTGGACTGAAGCTTTCTTT.

The CDR3 is CASSPRTEISNQPQHF. The CDR3 coding sequence is TGTGCCAGTAGTCCTCGGACAGAAATTAGCAATCAGCCCCAGCATTTT. The J gene is TRBJ1-5, the V gene TRBV19, with D possibly matching TRBD1 (6 bases). The V gene lost 5 bases and the J gene lost 0 bases, with 14 bases spanning the gap. The CDR3 runs to 16 residues. Germline V gene lookup returns CDR1 LNHDA and CDR2 SQIVND (reference sequence).

A word on this clone: The same CDR3 also results from other DNA sequences found in this sample. The genes are TRBV7-3 and TRBJ2-5, with 9 bases aligning to TRBD1. CDR1 is SGHTA and CDR2 is FQGTGA in the germline V gene. The CDR3 is made up of 13 amino acids. After removal of 3 bases from V and 5 bases from J, the junction contained 1 base not matched to a gene. The CDR3 loop reads CASSFGQGETQYF. The CDR3, as DNA: TGTGCCAGCAGCTTTGGACAGGGGGAGACCCAGTACTTC.

V usage is TRBV19 and J usage is TRBJ2-1; D unclear. This CDR3 spans 13 amino acids. Germline V CDR1 and CDR2: LNHDA, SQIVND (reference sequence). V was shortened by 5 bases and J by 6 bases, with 11 bases between the two germline ends. The CDR3 DNA reads TGTGCCAGTAGTTTCAACCTGGCCAATGAGCAGTTCTTC. Translating it yields CASSFNLANEQFF.

This chain uses TRBV27 with TRBJ1-5; D unresolved. This CDR3 is 10 amino acids long. The ends were cut back, 8 bases at V and 6 bases at J, with 5 bases in the middle. CDR1 is MNHEY and CDR2 is SMNVEV in the germline V gene (reference sequence). The CDR3 DNA is TGTGCCAGCGGGAGTCAGCCCCAGCATTTT. Residues: CASGSQPQHF.

The rearrangement joins TRBV9 to TRBJ2-3; D might be TRBD2 (5 bases). V was trimmed by 9 bases and J by 2 bases, leaving 13 bases between them. In germline, CDR1 is SGDLS, CDR2 YYNGEE. This CDR3 is built from 13 residues. CDR3 amino acids: CATSTEVTDTQYF. CDR3 nucleotides: TGTGCCACCTCCACGGAGGTCACAGATACGCAGTATTTT.

The rearrangement links TRBV28 to TRBJ1-2; perhaps TRBD1 as D (6 bases). The CDR3 length is 14 residues. Germline assignment: CDR1 MDHEN and CDR2 SYDVKM. V gave up 5 bases and J gave up 2 bases, with 12 bases separating them. This CDR3 is CASSTGTGNYGYTF. CDR3 coding DNA: TGTGCCAGCAGTACAGGGACGGGCAACTATGGCTACACCTTC.

This clone showed up just once. The chain has TRBV18 and TRBJ2-5; D ambiguous. Germline V gene data show CDR1 as KGHSH and CDR2 as LQKENI. The V and J ends lost 2 bases and 2 bases respectively, with 9 bases between them. The length of the CDR3 is 14 residues. The CDR3 loop reads CASSPTAGQETQYF. The CDR3 nucleotides are TGTGCCAGCTCACCAACGGCAGGACAAGAGACCCAGTACTTC. The entire variable domain, with the rest obtained from reference TRBV18 and TRBJ2-5, is as follows: NAGVMQNPRHLVRRRGQEARLRCSPMKGHSHVYWYRQLPEEGLKFMVYLQKENIIDESGMPKERFSAEFPKEGPSILRIQQVVRGDSAAYFCASSPTAGQETQYFGPGTRLLVL.

The chain combines TRBV28 with TRBJ1-4; D remains ambiguous. The V gene's germline CDR1 is MDHEN and CDR2 SYDVKM. V gave up 7 bases and J gave up 5 bases, with 8 bases separating them. The CDR3 is made up of 12 amino acids. The CDR3 DNA is TGTGCCAGCACTCTTCCGAATGAAAAACTGTTTTTT. Amino acids: CASTLPNEKLFF.

This clone was recorded only once. This chain links TRBV7-2 with TRBJ2-1; TRBD2 matches at 11 bases. The germline V gene has CDR1 SGHTA and CDR2 FQGNSA. V shed 0 bases, J shed 10 bases, and the junction held 8 bases outside the gene matches. CDR3 length: 16 residues. CDR3 nucleotide sequence: TGTGCCAGCAGCTTAGCGGGACTAGCGGAGGTTCGGGAGCAGTTCTTC. Its translation: CASSLAGLAEVREQFF.